The 27 T cell receptor beta chains given below trace back to one sample, sequenced in a study of blood T cell repertoires in COVID-19. Some clones are missing from TCRdb's copy, which holds only in-frame ones; the method was immunoSEQ multiplex PCR. The table shows 95,000 to 130,000 clones, with approximately 90% occurring only once. Input material: peripheral blood. The source is a human donor with active COVID-19. The donor label of this sample is uncertain.

The J gene is TRBJ2-7, the V gene TRBV28; no reliable D call. CDR1 and CDR2 (germline): MDHEN, SYDVKM. Trimming took off 3 bases at V and 3 bases at J, with 3 bases between the two ends. This CDR3 region has 11 residues. This chain's CDR3 is CASSFRYEQYF. CDR3 coding DNA: TGTGCCAGCAGTTTCCGCTACGAGCAGTACTTC.

By sample fraction, this clone is medium-sized. The gene calls are TRBV6-2 or TRBV6-3 and TRBJ2-1; 9 nucleotides agree with TRBD2. Trimming took 4 bases from V and 12 from J; bases not matched to a gene: 1. This CDR3 has 11 amino acids. Germline CDR1 MNHEY, CDR2 SVGEGT. DNA for the CDR3: TGTGCCAGCAGTTCAGCGGGGGGGCAGTTCTTC. This encodes CASSSAGGQFF.

This chain joins TRBV19 and TRBJ1-4, with TRBD1 as a possible D gene (6 bases). CDR1 is LNHDA, CDR2 SQIVND, per germline (reference sequence). This CDR3 comprises 14 residues. Trimming left V 2 bases short and J 2 bases short, with 6 bases between. CDR3 in amino acids: CASSIQGTNEKLFF. For the CDR3, the DNA is TGTGCCAGTAGTATACAGGGGACTAATGAAAAACTGTTTTTT.

The chain links TRBV9 to TRBJ2-1; D uncertain. This CDR3 comprises 14 residues. V lost 0 bases and J 7 bases, leaving 11 bases between the germline ends. Germline CDR1 and CDR2: SGDLS and YYNGEE. DNA for the CDR3: TGTGCCAGCAGCGTAGTTAGTAGCACTAATGAGCAGTTCTTC. Translating it yields CASSVVSSTNEQFF.

The chain employs TRBV9 and TRBJ1-6; the match to TRBD1 covers 8 bases. Germline trimming cut 3 bases from V and 4 bases from J; bases unmatched to any gene: 0. Per the germline V gene, CDR1 is SGDLS and CDR2 is YYNGEE. CDR3 length equals 14 residues. CDR3: CASSGQGYNSPLHF. CDR3 nucleotide sequence: TGTGCCAGCAGCGGACAGGGGTATAATTCACCCCTCCACTTT.

The chain couples TRBV2 to TRBJ2-4; possibly TRBD2 for D (6 bases). The length of the CDR3 is 15 residues. The V and J ends lost 1 base and 1 base respectively, with 8 bases between them. Germline loops: CDR1 SNHLY, CDR2 FYNNEI. The CDR3 region is CASSEDGGAKNIQYF. CDR3 bases: TGTGCCAGCAGTGAAGATGGGGGGGCCAAAAACATTCAGTACTTC.

There are a few counts of this clone. The chain has TRBV7-9 and TRBJ1-1; the match to TRBD1 covers 7 bases. Germline V CDR1 and CDR2: SEHNR, FQNEAQ (reference sequence). This CDR3 has 11 residues. The V gene end was trimmed by 4 bases and the J gene end by 11 bases; junction bases not matched to a gene: 4. The DNA of the CDR3 is TGTGCCAGCAGCTCCGGGACAGTGGCTTTCTTT. This sequence encodes CASSSGTVAFF.

The chain links TRBV4-2 to TRBJ1-4; D call uncertain. This CDR3 has 14 amino acids. The germline CDR1 and CDR2 sequences are LGHNA and YNFKEQ. V was clipped by 4 bases and J by 0 bases, with 6 bases between them. Here the CDR3 DNA reads TGTGCCAGCAGCCTACAGTCAACTAATGAAAAACTGTTTTTT. Its protein product is CASSLQSTNEKLFF.

The chain is built from TRBV5-6 and TRBJ1-1; 10 bases align to TRBD1. The CDR3 covers 14 residues. The V segment lost 2 bases and the J segment 8 bases; nucleotides outside the gene matches: 6. Germline-derived CDR1 and CDR2 are SGHDT and YYEEEE. CDR3 residues: CASSLVRDRGEAFF. The CDR3 DNA reads TGTGCCAGCAGCTTAGTCCGGGACAGGGGAGAAGCTTTCTTT.

The sample holds a few counts of this clone. The rearrangement joins TRBV15 to TRBJ2-7, with 9 bases fitting TRBD1. The CDR3 runs to 16 residues. V lost 1 base and J lost 3; bases outside the gene matches: 7. Germline CDR1 is LNHNV and CDR2 is YYDKDF (reference sequence). CDR3 sequence reads: CATSRGPGTGFYEQYF. The CDR3, as DNA: TGTGCCACCAGCAGAGGACCCGGGACAGGGTTCTACGAGCAGTACTTC.

This chain links TRBV4-3 with TRBJ1-2; D uncertain. V gave up 5 bases and J gave up 11 bases, with 18 bases separating them. Germline assignment: CDR1 LGHNA and CDR2 YSLEER. This CDR3 comprises 13 residues. The CDR3 coding sequence is TGCGCCAGCAGCAGTTGGACGGAGGGTTATTACACCTTC. Its translation is CASSSWTEGYYTF.

The chain carries TRBV7-2 and TRBJ2-3; 11 nucleotides align to TRBD2. In germline, CDR1 is SGHTA, CDR2 FQGNSA. V trimming: 4 bases; J trimming: 7 bases; junction bases outside the gene matches: 10. This CDR3 contains 16 residues. The CDR3 sequence is CASSSDSGGAGYTQYF. The CDR3 DNA is TGTGCCAGCAGCTCTGATAGCGGGGGGGCCGGGTATACGCAGTATTTT. The full variable domain, its missing parts supplied by reference TRBV7-2 and TRBJ2-3, is GAGVSQSPSNKVTEKGKDVELRCDPISGHTALYWYRQSLGQGLEFLIYFQGNSAPDKSGLPSDRFSAERTGGSVSTLTIQRTQQEDSAVYLCASSSDSGGAGYTQYFGPGTRLTVL.

The V and J genes are TRBV5-1 and TRBJ2-2; 7 bases fit TRBD1. Germline V gene sequence: CDR1 SGHRS, CDR2 YFSETQ. The V segment lost 4 bases and the J segment 1 base; nucleotides outside the gene matches: 10. The CDR3 consists of 17 residues. The DNA of the CDR3 is TGCGCCAGCAGCCCAACCGACAGGGCATTGAACACCGGGGAGCTGTTTTTT. Amino acid sequence: CASSPTDRALNTGELFF.

The chain has TRBV6-2 or TRBV6-3 and TRBJ1-1, with D possibly TRBD1 on 5 matching bases. CDR1 is MNHEY, CDR2 SVGEGT, per germline. V lost 4 bases and J lost 3, with 15 bases in between. This CDR3 is built from 15 residues. This CDR3 is CASSFARGVYTEAFF. The DNA of the CDR3 is TGTGCCAGCAGTTTCGCTAGGGGCGTCTACACTGAAGCTTTCTTT.

The chain employs TRBV9 and TRBJ2-6; 10 nucleotides line up with TRBD2. This CDR3 contains 20 residues. Germline V gene data show CDR1 as SGDLS and CDR2 as YYNGEE. Losses at the gene ends were 0 bases for V and 0 bases for J; bases not matched to a gene: 9. In nucleotides, the CDR3 is TGTGCCAGCAGCGTAGGGCTAGCGGGGGAGCGGGGCTCTGGGGCCAACGTCCTGACTTTC. Protein product: CASSVGLAGERGSGANVLTF.

The chain combines TRBV4-1 with TRBJ2-5; D uncertain. Germline values: CDR1 MGHRA, CDR2 YSYEKL. CDR3 size: 16 residues. The ends were cut back, 1 base at V and 9 bases at J, with 21 bases in the middle. CDR3 in amino acids: CASSQGPSNDIAAQYF. DNA for the CDR3: TGCGCCAGCAGCCAAGGCCCCTCGAACGATATCGCGGCCCAGTACTTC.

The V and J genes are TRBV4-3 and TRBJ1-1; weak D call: TRBD1 (6 bases). The germline CDR1 and CDR2 sequences are LGHNA and YSLEER. Trimming removed 0 bases from V and 5 bases from J, with 10 bases in between. The CDR3 spans 14 residues. CDR3 sequence reads: CASSQDVRGTEAFF. The CDR3 region has the DNA TGCGCCAGCAGCCAAGACGTCAGGGGTACTGAAGCTTTCTTT.

V is TRBV15 and J is TRBJ2-7; 9 bases align to TRBD1. Germline CDR1 reads LNHNV; CDR2 reads YYDKDF (reference sequence). Trimming at V came to 4 bases and at J to 0 bases, leaving 7 bases not matched to a gene. The CDR3 sequence is 16 residues long. CDR3 protein: CATSTRTGDNSYEQYF. The CDR3 nucleotides read TGTGCCACCAGCACAAGGACAGGGGATAACTCCTACGAGCAGTACTTC.

The chain links TRBV27 to TRBJ2-3; TRBD2 agrees at 10 bases. Germline V lookup: CDR1 MNHEY, CDR2 SMNVEV (reference sequence). The CDR3 consists of 14 residues. The V segment lost 6 bases and the J segment 7 bases; nucleotides outside the gene matches: 7. The CDR3, as DNA: TGTGCCAGCAGCCCAGCGGGGGGGATGTATACGCAGTATTTT. Its protein is CASSPAGGMYTQYF.

The chain links TRBV5-4 to TRBJ2-3; 9 bases align to TRBD1. The CDR3 is 14 residues long. Germline V CDR1 and CDR2: SGHNT, YYREEE (reference sequence). V dropped 4 bases and J dropped 1; count of bases not matched to a gene: 1. Written as DNA, the CDR3 is TGTGCCAGCAGCCGGGACAGGGGCACAGATACGCAGTATTTT. Translating gives CASSRDRGTDTQYF.

The chain joins TRBV6-5 to TRBJ1-1; 7 positions match TRBD1. Per the germline V gene, CDR1 is MNHEY and CDR2 is SVGAGI. V lost 0 bases to trimming and J lost 9 bases; unmatched junction nucleotides: 10. The CDR3 has 15 residues. In DNA form, the CDR3 reads TGTGCCAGCAGTTACTCTTGGGTTGGTAGGGGGCAAGCTTTCTTT. It translates to CASSYSWVGRGQAFF.

The V and J genes are TRBV12-3 or TRBV12-4 and TRBJ1-1; 8 nucleotides align to TRBD1. The CDR3 runs 13 residues. J gave up 5 bases and V 7 bases, and 6 bases lay outside the gene matches. The CDR3 reads CASNVQGVTEAFF. The CDR3 nucleotides are TGTGCCAGCAACGTACAGGGGGTGACTGAAGCTTTCTTT.

V usage is TRBV7-3 and J usage is TRBJ2-1; D is unresolved. The ends were cut back, 2 bases at V and 7 bases at J, with 9 bases in the middle. Per the germline V gene, CDR1 is SGHTA and CDR2 is FQGTGA. The CDR3 extends over 13 amino acids. In DNA, the CDR3 is TGTGCCAGCAGCTTATCTTACGGGAATGAGCAGTTCTTC. The encoded protein is CASSLSYGNEQFF. The entire variable domain, with the rest obtained from reference TRBV7-3 and TRBJ2-1, is as follows: GAGVSQTPSNKVTEKGKYVELRCDPISGHTALYWYRQSLGQGPEFLIYFQGTGAADDSGLPNDRFFAVRPEGSVSTLKIQRTERGDSAVYLCASSLSYGNEQFFGPGTRLTVL.

The chain uses TRBV5-1 and TRBJ2-6; D is ambiguous. The CDR3 loop spans 15 amino acids. The germline V and J ends were trimmed by 0 bases and 0 bases, with 4 bases remaining between them. Germline values: CDR1 SGHRS, CDR2 YFSETQ. CDR3 protein: CASSLAVSGANVLTF. The CDR3 nucleotides read TGCGCCAGCAGCTTGGCAGTCTCTGGGGCCAACGTCCTGACTTTC.

This chain links TRBV28 with TRBJ1-4; no definite D call. Per the germline V gene, CDR1 is MDHEN and CDR2 is SYDVKM. The CDR3 is 14 residues long. Trimming cost V 6 bases and J 0 bases, with 8 bases left between them. The CDR3 here is CASSKRPTNEKLFF. DNA for the CDR3: TGTGCCAGCAGCAAGCGCCCAACTAATGAAAAACTGTTTTTT. Variable domain in full (rest from reference TRBV28 and TRBJ1-4): DVKVTQSSRYLVKRTGEKVFLECVQDMDHENMFWYRQDPGLGLRLIYFSYDVKMKEKGDIPEGYSVSREKKERFSLILESASTNQTSMYLCASSKRPTNEKLFFGSGTQLSVL.

This chain links TRBV7-9 with TRBJ1-2, with 7 bases aligning to TRBD1. Germline V gene data show CDR1 as SEHNR and CDR2 as FQNEAQ (reference sequence). The CDR3 runs 18 residues. The J segment lost 1 base and the V segment lost 4 bases, leaving 15 bases of the junction unmatched. This CDR3 is CASSSRGGGGAFNYGYTF. CDR3 coding DNA: TGTGCCAGCAGCTCTCGGGGTGGAGGGGGCGCGTTTAACTATGGCTACACCTTC.

The rearrangement uses TRBV5-4 and TRBJ1-1; 8 nucleotides line up with TRBD1. CDR3 length: 13 amino acids. The V gene's germline CDR1 is SGHNT and CDR2 YYREEE (reference sequence). J lost 0 bases, V lost 10 bases, and 5 bases had no gene match. CDR3 in amino acids: CAGGQGLNTEAFF. DNA for the CDR3: TGTGCCGGTGGACAGGGCTTGAACACTGAAGCTTTCTTT.